This TCR beta chain was documented in a study of T cell responses to AZD1222 COVID-19 vaccine listed by TCRdb under 2021. Background for the entire study: AZD1222 recipients given second doses at about 4 weeks or at about 12 weeks were pooled, since spike-specific TCR depth and breadth were not found to differ between the two schedules. TCR sequencing was performed for roughly 250 trial participants, of whom around 210 were given two doses of AZD1222 and some 25 were given two doses of MenACWY control vaccine. Trial participants were enrolled by age into subgroups of 18-55, 56-69 and 70-plus years, and about 150, 27 and 61 TCR-sequenced participants, respectively, were included in these subgroups. Broad study findings and their caveats: Participants were mostly white British, with more females than males. The authors suggested clonal diversity may have been underestimated. Nearly half of unique spike-specific TCRs reportedly recognized epitopes outside regions mutated in the B.1.351 and B.1.1.7 variants. Vaccine-associated CD4 TCRs spanned the whole spike protein, with dominant responses in regions 160-218 and 743-854. No day 14 peak-response samples were available, so repertoires were characterized only after the peak T cell response. Conclusions about previously exposed vaccinees are limited, since just five to seven AZD1222 recipients were seropositive for SARS-CoV-2 at baseline. In the small 56-69-year group, the increase in depth fell short of significance, most likely because of low power. After two AZD1222 doses, both the breadth and the depth of spike-specific TCRs were significantly higher than at day 0 and than in MenACWY recipients.

The CDR3 regions of human TCRbeta chains were subjected to immunosequencing. The original methods were these. TCRs in the repertoires were matched against a reference library of SARS-CoV-2-specific TCRs that had been generated with the MIRA antigen-specificity platform. Breadth was defined as the fraction of unique TCRs that were SARS-CoV-2-associated, and depth was defined as the fraction of total T cells that were SARS-CoV-2-associated. Using the MIRA data, each spike-specific TCR was mapped to the spike region that the TCR reacts to and placed in a CD4 or CD8 class. Log10-transformed breadth and depth values were compared by one-way ANOVA with Sidak's multiple comparisons tests. The clones in this table, taken by TCRdb from immuneACCESS, are in-frame only. Not every clone is retained; where verified, under half of the shortfall comes from an unresolved V gene, and the cause of the rest is unknown. The V and J calls and clone size come from that table; D and trimming were worked out from the DNA. The sample data list about 50,000 clones, and approximately 85% of these were observed just once. Together, the top ten hold over 12% of the sample.

The table lists this clone with a count of one. Its antigen remains unidentified. Qualities for individual bases were not recorded, and no much larger clone is one base off. In light of the paper, this sample's time point label describes: baseline before first vaccination. Vaccinee samples were obtained from the UK trials COV001 and COV002, which included a single-blind randomized controlled phase 2/3 trial of AZD1222 (ChAdOx1 nCoV-19) in healthy adults. For TCRbeta chain sequencing, PBMC samples were collected from trial participants at day 0 and at day 28 after the second dose. The sequences come from peripheral blood, collected on day 0 of AZD1222 vaccination. The receptor comes from an adult in good health.

At the DNA level, the sequence is TGTGCCAGCAGCTTAGATAGGGAAACTAGCTCCTACGAGCAGTACTTC. Its protein reads: CASSLDRETSSYEQYF. The chain was built from TRBV11-2 and TRBJ2-7; a tentative D match to TRBD2 spans 5 bases. Reading the germline V gene gives CDR1 SGHAT and CDR2 FQNNGV. The CDR3 measures 16 amino acids from cysteine to phenylalanine. Of the read, only the CDR3 DNA is kept; its 48 bases are in frame from base 1. V is pared back by 0 bases and J by 0 bases, with 12 bases lying between the germline termini.